Each of the 21 T cell receptor beta chains below was sequenced from the same sample in a study of shared clonotypes between healthy human individuals. TCRdb keeps only in-frame clones here, not all; method: immunoSEQ multiplex PCR. The sample lists about 1 million clones; around 78% were seen once. The source material was memory CD4+ T cells from PBMCs. Noted subset: CD45RA-negative fraction. The source of these receptors is a young man in good health. Some clones in this sample may be carry-over from other donors' samples.

The chain links TRBV7-2 to TRBJ2-3, with 13 bases aligning to TRBD2. Trimming took 5 bases from V and 5 from J; bases not matched to a gene: 10. CDR3 length: 17 residues. CDR1 is SGHTA, CDR2 FQGNSA, per germline. DNA of the CDR3: TGTGCCAGCAGCCGGACTAGCGGGAGTCAACTAGGAGATACGCAGTATTTT. Amino acids: CASSRTSGSQLGDTQYF.

CDR3 coding DNA: TGTGCCAGCAGTTCCGTCCTGGTGGGGCGGTACAATGAGCAGTTCTTC. Translated: CASSSVLVGRYNEQFF. This chain links TRBV6-5 with TRBJ2-1; tentative D call: TRBD1 (5 bases). CDR1 and CDR2 from the germline V gene are MNHEY and SVGAGI. The V end lost 4 bases, the J end lost 4 bases, and 17 bases lay between the germline ends. The CDR3 has 16 amino acids.

Concerning this clone: A far bigger clonotype differs at one base, so this is likely a read error. The V and J genes are TRBV5-8 and TRBJ1-1; D perhaps matches TRBD1 (6 bases). Germline CDR1 SGHTS, CDR2 YDEGEE. The CDR3 totals 15 residues. The ends were cut back, 4 bases at V and 4 bases at J, with 17 bases in the middle. This CDR3 reads CASSRRGGSSTEAFF. The DNA of the CDR3 is TGTGCCAGCAGCCGGAGGGGGGGATCGAGCACTGAAGCTTTCTTT.

Only a few counts were recorded for this clone. The same CDR3 is also encoded by other DNA sequences in this sample. The rearrangement joins TRBV11-2 to TRBJ2-7; 10 bases agree with TRBD1. After removal of 0 bases from V and 4 bases from J, the junction contained 3 bases not matched to a gene. There are 15 residues in the CDR3. Germline V gene data show CDR1 as SGHAT and CDR2 as FQNNGV. CDR3 sequence reads: CASSLDRDRGYEQYF. CDR3 DNA sequence: TGTGCCAGCAGCTTAGACCGGGACAGGGGTTACGAGCAGTACTTC.

The chain combines TRBV5-1 with TRBJ2-1; D is uncertain. Germline V gene data show CDR1 as SGHRS and CDR2 as YFSETQ. CDR3 length equals 19 residues. Trimming took 1 base from V and 1 from J, leaving 21 bases between them. The CDR3 nucleotides are TGCGCCAGCAGCTTGAAAACGTCGTCACTGCCTTCGTCCTACAATGAGCAGTTCTTC. This codes for CASSLKTSSLPSSYNEQFF.

Regarding this clone: Other DNA sequences in the sample encode the same CDR3. The gene calls are TRBV6-1 and TRBJ2-7; no definite D call. The V end lost 2 bases, the J end lost 3 bases, and 5 bases lay between the germline ends. From germline, CDR1 is MNHNS and CDR2 SASEGT. The CDR3 covers 12 residues. The DNA of the CDR3 is TGTGCCAGCAGTGAAAGCCTCTACGAGCAGTACTTC. This codes for CASSESLYEQYF.

This clone appeared once. The rearrangement links TRBV7-7 to TRBJ2-1, with TRBD2 as a possible D gene (5 bases). Trimming cost V 2 bases and J 10 bases, with 12 bases left between them. The V gene's germline CDR1 is SSHAT and CDR2 FNYEAQ (reference sequence). The CDR3 runs 13 residues. In DNA, the CDR3 is TGTGCCAGCAGCTTACAGCGGTTTGGAGAGCAGTTCTTC. This codes for CASSLQRFGEQFF.

The rearrangement links TRBV6-1 to TRBJ1-5; D perhaps matches TRBD1 (5 bases). V gave up 7 bases and J gave up 9 bases, with 13 bases separating them. The CDR3 is 12 amino acids. CDR1 MNHNS and CDR2 SASEGT come from the germline V gene. The CDR3 DNA reads as TGTGCCAGCAAGGACACAGGCCCGCCCCAGCATTTT. Translated, it gives CASKDTGPPQHF.

Of note for this clone: Just one base apart from a much larger clone, this may be a read error. The rearrangement uses TRBV5-4 and TRBJ2-3; TRBD2 aligns across 15 bases. From germline, CDR1 is SGHNT and CDR2 YYREEE (reference sequence). This CDR3 region has 16 residues. The trim removed 4 bases at V and 6 bases at J, leaving 6 bases unmatched. The CDR3 bases are TGTGCCAGCAGCCAAGATGGGACTAGCGGGAGGGATACGCAGTATTTT. Encoded protein: CASSQDGTSGRDTQYF.

The V call is TRBV7-2, the J call TRBJ1-3; no reliable D call. The germline V gene encodes CDR1 SGHTA and CDR2 FQGNSA. This CDR3 is 16 amino acids long. Trimming pared 5 bases from V and 0 bases from J, leaving 14 bases between. In DNA form, the CDR3 reads TGTGCCAGCAGCCTCGGATACAACCCCTCTGGAAACACCATATATTTT. Translated, it gives CASSLGYNPSGNTIYF.

This chain joins TRBV30 and TRBJ1-2, with D perhaps matching TRBD1 (5 bases). The CDR3 contains 12 residues. CDR1 is GTSNPN and CDR2 is SVGIG in the germline V gene (reference sequence). Trimming stripped 4 bases from V and 6 bases from J, with 12 bases between. CDR3 coding DNA: TGTGCCTGGACCCCCGGGGGTCATGGCTACACCTTC. This gives the protein CAWTPGGHGYTF.

This clone was detected once. The V gene is TRBV28, the J gene TRBJ2-1; the D gene is possibly TRBD2 (5 bases). The germline gives CDR1 MDHEN, CDR2 SYDVKM. The V and J ends lost 2 bases and 6 bases respectively, with 8 bases between them. CDR3 length: 13 residues. In DNA form, the CDR3 reads TGTGCCAGCAGTTTAAGAGGGAGCAATGAGCAGTTCTTC. It translates to CASSLRGSNEQFF.

This clone occurred a few times. This chain connects TRBV6-5 to TRBJ1-2; 7 bases match TRBD1. This CDR3 region has 14 residues. Germline V gene sequence: CDR1 MNHEY, CDR2 SVGAGI. The V gene end was trimmed by 4 bases and the J gene end by 4 bases; junction bases not matched to a gene: 6. The CDR3 DNA is TGTGCCAGCAGTTCGCAACAGGGGATCTATGGCTACACCTTC. This codes for CASSSQQGIYGYTF.

This chain uses TRBV6-9 with TRBJ2-6; D uncertain. The germline gives CDR1 MNHGY, CDR2 SVAAGI. Trimming shortened V by 9 bases and J by 0 bases, and 12 bases separated the two germline ends. The length of the CDR3 is 15 residues. CDR3 loop: CARGKRSSGANVLTF. The CDR3 DNA is TGTGCCAGGGGCAAAAGAAGCTCTGGGGCCAACGTCCTGACTTTC.

This chain links TRBV1 with TRBJ1-2. TRBV1 is recorded as a pseudogene. The CDR3 runs to 15 residues. CDR3: CTSSQDRARIYGYTF. Here the CDR3 DNA reads TGCACCAGCAGCCAAGATAGGGCCAGGATCTATGGCTACACCTTC.

This sequence joins TRBV6-1 and TRBJ2-2; D call uncertain. From germline, CDR1 is MNHNS and CDR2 SASEGT. Trimming removed 8 bases at V and 4 bases at J, with 17 bases between. The CDR3 is 15 residues long. CDR3 sequence reads: CASQFGISSTGELFF. CDR3 coding DNA: TGTGCCAGCCAATTCGGAATCTCCTCCACCGGGGAGCTGTTTTTT.

The chain combines TRBV29-1 with TRBJ2-1, with D possibly called TRBD1 or TRBD2 (5 bases each). The CDR3 contains 11 residues. The V gene's germline CDR1 is SQVTM and CDR2 ANQGSEA. Trimming removed 4 bases at V and 8 bases at J, with 9 bases between. The CDR3 nucleotides read TGCAGCGTTGGATGGGGGTATGAGCAGTTCTTC. Amino acid sequence: CSVGWGYEQFF.

This clone was seen more than once but under ten times. J is TRBJ1-2 and V is TRBV5-6; D might be TRBD1 (5 bases). CDR1 SGHDT and CDR2 YYEEEE come from the germline V gene. This CDR3 contains 14 residues. Trimming shortened V by 0 bases and J by 5 bases, and 11 bases separated the two germline ends. The CDR3 region is CASSLGGTVYGYTF. The CDR3 DNA reads TGTGCCAGCAGCTTGGGGGGGACTGTATATGGCTACACCTTC.

This chain joins TRBV11-3 and TRBJ2-1; 8 nucleotides line up with TRBD1. This CDR3 is 15 amino acids long. CDR1 is SGHNT and CDR2 is YENEEA in the germline V gene. V lost 0 bases, J lost 5 bases, and 3 bases stayed unmatched. The CDR3 sequence is CASSLDRGPDNEQFF. The CDR3, as DNA: TGTGCCAGCAGCTTAGACAGGGGGCCGGACAATGAGCAGTTCTTC.

J is TRBJ2-5 and V is TRBV14, with D possibly called TRBD1 or TRBD2 (5 bases each). Trimming removed 4 bases from V and 4 bases from J, with 19 bases in between. The CDR3 runs to 16 residues. Germline CDR1 SGHDN, CDR2 FVKESK. This chain's CDR3 is CASSPGTFGGGETQYF. The CDR3 bases are TGTGCCAGCAGCCCAGGGACCTTCGGAGGTGGAGAGACCCAGTACTTC.

The sample holds a few counts of this clone. The chain employs TRBV7-8 and TRBJ1-5, with 8 bases aligning to TRBD1. The junction had 7 bases not matched to a gene; V was cut back by 6 bases and J by 3 bases. The germline V gene encodes CDR1 SGHVS and CDR2 FQNEAQ. This CDR3 contains 15 residues. The CDR3 nucleotides read TGTGCCAGCAGACCAACAGGGGGTAACAATCAGCCCCAGCATTTT. Translation gives CASRPTGGNNQPQHF.